The next 30 T cell receptor beta chains were all read from a single sample in a study of early T cells in non-severe SARS-CoV-2 infection. TCRdb independently ran MiXCR on the 5' RACE reads; one entry per CDR3 protein. The sample lists 20,000 to 25,000 distinct CDR3 sequences; roughly 4% were seen once. Sequenced material: whole blood. The receptors were gathered from an adult who was a healthcare worker with PCR-confirmed SARS-CoV-2 infection or an uninfected control (not recorded which).

This clonotype was seen at least ten times. The gene calls are TRBV4-3 and TRBJ2-2, with no clear D. The germline V gene encodes CDR1 LGHNA and CDR2 YSLEER. This CDR3 has 14 amino acids. The V and J ends lost 4 bases and 3 bases respectively, with 9 bases between them. CDR3 in amino acids: CASSRGRYTGELFF. CDR3 in DNA: TGCGCCAGCAGCCGCGGACGCTACACCGGGGAGCTGTTTTTT.

The J gene is TRBJ1-2, the V gene TRBV5-1; 8 bases line up with TRBD1. J gave up 4 bases and V 2 bases, and 1 base lay outside the gene matches. CDR1 is SGHRS, CDR2 YFSETQ, per germline. The CDR3 totals 13 residues. CDR3 sequence: CASSFGQGYGYTF. The CDR3 DNA reads as TGCGCCAGCAGCTTCGGACAGGGCTATGGCTACACCTTC.

In its sample, this clonotype was seen many times. The J gene is TRBJ2-4, the V gene TRBV15; D is possibly TRBD2 (6 bases). Germline values: CDR1 LNHNV, CDR2 YYDKDF (reference sequence). Between the trimmed V and J ends, which lost 0 bases and 9 bases, there was a span of 9 bases. The CDR3 contains 13 residues. The CDR3 DNA reads as TGTGCCACCAGCAGAGAAAGTAGCGGCATTCAGTACTTC. It encodes CATSRESSGIQYF.

This clonotype occurred many times. The chain joins TRBV7-9 to TRBJ2-2, with D possibly TRBD2 on 5 matching bases. This CDR3 comprises 15 residues. V dropped 7 bases and J dropped 1 base, with 13 bases sitting between them. CDR1 is SEHNR, CDR2 FQNEAQ, per germline (reference sequence). This CDR3 is CASIPPGRNTGELFF. The CDR3 coding sequence is TGTGCCAGCATCCCCCCGGGGAGGAACACCGGGGAGCTGTTTTTT.

This clonotype was seen many times. This chain's CDR3 is CASSLGVANVLTF. The CDR3 bases are TGTGCCAGCAGTTTAGGGGTAGCCAACGTCCTGACTTTC. The chain joins TRBV12-3 or TRBV12-4 to TRBJ2-6; D gene ambiguous. The CDR3 has 13 amino acids. V lost 1 base and J lost 7, with 5 bases in between.

This chain connects TRBV15 to TRBJ1-3; no definite D call. The CDR3 is 14 residues long. Deletions cut 0 bases from V and 7 bases from J, with 10 bases between. Germline CDR1 is LNHNV and CDR2 is YYDKDF (reference sequence). The CDR3 loop is CATSRDWSENTIYF. In nucleotides, the CDR3 is TGTGCCACCAGCAGAGATTGGTCGGAGAACACCATATATTTT. Full variable domain (outside the CDR3, taken from reference TRBV15 and TRBJ1-3): DAMVIQNPRYQVTQFGKPVTLSCSQTLNHNVMYWYQQKSSQAPKLLFHYYDKDFNNEADTPDNFQSRRPNTSFCFLDIRSPGLGDTAMYLCATSRDWSENTIYFGEGSWLTVV.

Ten or more counts support this clonotype. The chain carries TRBV7-8 and TRBJ2-7, with TRBD1 matching 7 bases. CDR3 length: 15 residues. CDR1 is SGHVS, CDR2 FQNEAQ, per germline. V shed 6 bases, J shed 3 bases, and the junction held 11 bases outside the gene matches. CDR3 loop: CASRRFQGVNYEQYF. The CDR3 DNA is TGTGCCAGCAGGAGGTTCCAGGGGGTAAACTACGAGCAGTACTTC.

There are many counts of this clonotype. This chain connects TRBV15 to TRBJ2-7; 9 nucleotides line up with TRBD1. Germline V gives CDR1 LNHNV, CDR2 YYDKDF (reference sequence). The J segment lost 3 bases and the V segment lost 1 base, leaving 13 bases of the junction unmatched. CDR3 length: 18 amino acids. In DNA, the CDR3 is TGTGCCACCAGCAGAGGGCCCGGGGACAGGGAATCCTTCTACGAGCAGTACTTC. It codes for CATSRGPGDRESFYEQYF.

This clonotype was recorded a few times. This may stem from a read error, because a much larger clone lies one nucleotide away. This chain joins TRBV12-3 or TRBV12-4 and TRBJ1-2; no definite D call. The CDR3 runs 11 residues. The CDR3 nucleotides read TGTGCCAGCAGCCAAGGCTATGTCTACACCTTC. Amino acid sequence: CASSQGYVYTF.

This clonotype was seen repeatedly, ten times or more. The V gene is TRBV7-2, the J gene TRBJ2-3; D possibly corresponds to TRBD2 (5 bases). CDR1 and CDR2 (germline): SGHTA, FQGNSA. The CDR3 has 16 amino acids. Trimming cost V 2 bases and J 4 bases, with 16 bases left between them. CDR3 protein: CASSLSRESTADTQYF. CDR3 nucleotide sequence: TGTGCCAGCAGCTTAAGCCGGGAATCCACAGCAGATACGCAGTATTTT. The whole variable domain, remainder taken from reference TRBV7-2 and TRBJ2-3, is GAGVSQSPSNKVTEKGKDVELRCDPISGHTALYWYRQSLGQGLEFLIYFQGNSAPDKSGLPSDRFSAERTGGSVSTLTIQRTQQEDSAVYLCASSLSRESTADTQYFGPGTRLTVL.

This clonotype was recorded at least ten times. The chain has TRBV9 and TRBJ2-7, with D hard to call. Germline V lookup: CDR1 SGDLS, CDR2 YYNGEE. V was pared by 0 bases and J by 6 bases, with 13 bases between. CDR3 length equals 14 residues. CDR3 nucleotide sequence: TGTGCCAGCAGCGTAGATTACCCCCCGGCCGAGCAGTACTTC. Amino acid sequence: CASSVDYPPAEQYF.

This clonotype was seen many times. This CDR3 is CASSEEGQIQETQYF. The CDR3 DNA is TGTGCCAGCAGTGAAGAGGGACAGATCCAAGAGACCCAGTACTTC. This chain uses TRBV6-1 with TRBJ2-5; 7 nucleotides align to TRBD1. Germline loops: CDR1 MNHNS, CDR2 SASEGT. J was trimmed by 1 base and V by 1 base; bases with no gene match: 3. This CDR3 comprises 15 residues.

By sample fraction, this clonotype is medium-sized. The chain couples TRBV18 to TRBJ1-2; D gene ambiguous. Trimming removed 4 bases from V and 2 bases from J, with 5 bases in between. Germline CDR1 reads KGHSH; CDR2 reads LQKENI. The CDR3 runs to 12 residues. The CDR3 DNA is TGTGCCAGCTCACTTGGGAACTATGGCTACACCTTC. It specifies CASSLGNYGYTF.

This clonotype was seen only a few times. This chain joins TRBV18 and TRBJ1-2, with unresolved D. V lost 2 bases to trimming and J lost 4 bases, with 14 bases between them. The CDR3 covers 15 residues. CDR1 is KGHSH, CDR2 LQKENI, per germline. CDR3 residues: CASSPNGEGPYGYTF. CDR3 nucleotides: TGTGCCAGCTCACCAAACGGCGAGGGCCCCTATGGCTACACCTTC.

This clonotype was counted ten times or more. The CDR3 nucleotides read TGTGCCAGCAGCTTGGGGGGGCCCTACGAGCAGTACTTC. Amino acids: CASSLGGPYEQYF. The rearrangement uses TRBV11-2 and TRBJ2-7; the D gene is possibly TRBD2 (7 bases). The CDR3 loop spans 13 amino acids. Germline CDR1 and CDR2: SGHAT and FQNNGV. Between the trimmed V and J ends, which lost 3 bases and 2 bases, there was a span of 8 bases.

This clonotype was seen ten or more times. The chain links TRBV7-2 to TRBJ2-7, with TRBD2 matching 10 bases. With 7 bases clipped from V and 4 bases from J, the junction kept 7 bases outside the gene matches. Per the germline V gene, CDR1 is SGHTA and CDR2 is FQGNSA. This CDR3 comprises 14 residues. CDR3 region: CASTQGGLAYEQYF. CDR3 DNA: TGTGCCAGCACCCAAGGGGGACTAGCGTACGAGCAGTACTTC.

On this clonotype itself: Germline is not matched at one junction end, which may reflect a read error. The CDR3 is CATSGLRSYEQYF. As DNA, the CDR3 is TGTGCCACCAGCGGGCTCCGCTCCTACGAGCAGTACTTC. This chain connects TRBV11-2 to TRBJ2-7; D possibly corresponds to TRBD2 (6 bases). The CDR3 length is 13 residues. The germline gives CDR1 SGHAT, CDR2 FQNNGV.

This rearrangement joins TRBV20-1 to TRBJ2-5; TRBD1 matches 8 bases. Per the germline V gene, CDR1 is DFQATT and CDR2 is SNEGSKA (reference sequence). CDR3 size: 15 residues. Trimming removed 5 bases from V and 3 bases from J; junction bases left unmatched: 11. The CDR3 nucleotides are TGCAGTGCTCCGCCCGACAGGGGACAAAAAGAGACCCAGTACTTC. Translated, it gives CSAPPDRGQKETQYF.

This clonotype was seen repeatedly, ten times or more. The chain is built from TRBV11-2 and TRBJ2-7; D is tentatively TRBD1 or TRBD2 (6 bases each). Germline V gene data show CDR1 as SGHAT and CDR2 as FQNNGV. The CDR3 has 14 residues. Trimming pared 5 bases from V and 6 bases from J, leaving 17 bases between. The CDR3 DNA is TGTGCCAGCAGCGGTGTCCGGGGGCGAGTCGAGCAGTACTTC. Translating gives CASSGVRGRVEQYF. Based on the CDR3 plus reference TRBV11-2 and TRBJ2-7, the full variable domain is EAGVAQSPRYKIIEKRQSVAFWCNPISGHATLYWYQQILGQGPKLLIQFQNNGVVDDSQLPKDRFSAERLKGVDSTLKIQPAKLEDSAVYLCASSGVRGRVEQYFGPGTRLTVT.

This clonotype was observed a single time. A read error is possible here, since a much larger clone lies one base away. The rearrangement links TRBV5-6 to TRBJ2-3; the D gene is possibly TRBD1 (6 bases). Germline V gives CDR1 SGHDT, CDR2 YYEEEE. This CDR3 is 17 amino acids long. In DNA, the CDR3 is TGTGCCAGCAGCTTGGCTCCGGCAGGGGCCCCCACAGAAACGCAGTATTTT. Translating gives CASSLAPAGAPTETQYF.

This clonotype was observed at least ten times. This sequence joins TRBV7-9 and TRBJ1-1, with D perhaps TRBD1 (6 bases). Trimming took off 8 bases at V and 5 bases at J, with 9 bases between the two ends. This CDR3 comprises 11 residues. Germline V gene data show CDR1 as SEHNR and CDR2 as FQNEAQ (reference sequence). The CDR3 region is CASARGTEAFF. In nucleotides, the CDR3 is TGTGCCAGCGCTAGGGGGACTGAAGCTTTCTTT. The variable domain in full, completed from reference TRBV7-9 and TRBJ1-1, reads DTGVSQNPRHKITKRGQNVTFRCDPISEHNRLYWYRQTLGQGPEFLTYFQNEAQLEKSRLLSDRFSAERPKGSFSTLEIQRTEQGDSAMYLCASARGTEAFFGQGTRLTVV.

By proportion, this clonotype is medium-sized. The chain links TRBV12-3 or TRBV12-4 to TRBJ2-3; 8 bases are shared with TRBD2. Unmatched junction bases numbered 7, after V lost 6 bases and J lost 2 bases. This CDR3 comprises 15 residues. The CDR3 protein is CASSLNSGDTDTQYF. The CDR3, as DNA: TGTGCCAGCAGCCTCAATAGCGGGGACACAGATACGCAGTATTTT.

This clonotype occurred a few times. The V and J genes are TRBV12-3 or TRBV12-4 and TRBJ1-2; 10 bases line up with TRBD1. This CDR3 contains 13 residues. V shed 7 bases and J 5 bases; nucleotides not matched to a gene: 4. CDR3 protein: CASTLGQGYGYTF. The CDR3 nucleotides read TGTGCCAGCACCCTGGGACAGGGGTATGGCTACACCTTC.

The chain uses TRBV2 and TRBJ1-1, with D perhaps matching TRBD1 (6 bases). V lost 6 bases to trimming and J lost 3 bases, with 14 bases between them. The CDR3 runs 14 residues. In germline, CDR1 is SNHLY, CDR2 FYNNEI. CDR3: CASSEGGRDTEAFF. As DNA, the CDR3 is TGTGCCAGCAGCGAGGGGGGAAGGGACACTGAAGCTTTCTTT.

This chain connects TRBV11-2 to TRBJ1-1; 7 bases fit TRBD1. The CDR3 runs 14 residues. CDR1 is SGHAT, CDR2 FQNNGV, per germline. V was pared by 3 bases and J by 1 base, with 2 bases of the junction left unmatched. As DNA, the CDR3 is TGTGCCAGCAGCTTCTACAGGGGGAACACTGAAGCTTTCTTT. It encodes CASSFYRGNTEAFF.

This clonotype occurred many times. The genes are TRBV13 and TRBJ1-6, with D maybe TRBD1 (5 bases). The CDR3 is 18 residues long. CDR1 and CDR2 (germline): PRHDT, FYEKMQ (reference sequence). Trimming stripped 1 base from V and 7 bases from J, with 20 bases between. The CDR3: CASSLESLFEGRNSPLHF. CDR3 in DNA: TGTGCCAGCAGCTTAGAGTCCCTTTTTGAGGGGCGCAATTCACCCCTCCACTTT.

By sample share, this clonotype is medium-sized. This chain links TRBV2 with TRBJ1-4, with D possibly being TRBD1 (5 bases). From germline, CDR1 is SNHLY and CDR2 FYNNEI. The V and J ends lost 4 bases and 8 bases respectively, with 11 bases between them. The CDR3 extends over 13 amino acids. The CDR3 sequence: CASSVVEGEKLFF. CDR3 sequence (DNA): TGTGCCAGCAGTGTCGTTGAGGGGGAAAAACTGTTTTTT.

This clonotype was detected ten times or more. The genes are TRBV20-1 and TRBJ1-3, with D unresolved. The V end was cut by 1 base, the J end by 4 bases, with 5 bases between. The length of the CDR3 is 12 residues. Looked up from germline, CDR1 is DFQATT and CDR2 is SNEGSKA (reference sequence). In nucleotides, the CDR3 is TGCAGTGCTAGAGTATCCGGAAACACCATATATTTT. Translating gives CSARVSGNTIYF.

A few counts support this clonotype. This rearrangement joins TRBV21-1 to TRBJ2-1; the listed D gene, TRBD1, was not tested against the DNA. TRBV21-1 is reported as a pseudogene. The CDR3 is 15 amino acids. The CDR3 sequence: CASKVLPGLANEQFF. In DNA, the CDR3 is TGTGCCAGCAAAGTGCTCCCGGGGTTGGCAAATGAGCAGTTCTTC.

This clonotype showed up just a few times. The chain has TRBV9 and TRBJ1-2; no clear D gene. Germline V gene lookup returns CDR1 SGDLS and CDR2 YYNGEE. This CDR3 has 15 amino acids. Trimming stripped 0 bases from V and 0 bases from J, with 9 bases between. DNA for the CDR3: TGTGCCAGCAGCGTAGCGGTCAGCGCTAACTATGGCTACACCTTC. This gives the protein CASSVAVSANYGYTF.